These T cell receptor beta chains were read from a single sample in a study of blood T cells in healthy people across ages. In TCRdb, the 5' RACE reads were re-called with MiXCR into one record per CDR3 protein. The table records over a million distinct CDR3 sequences, roughly 24% of them present only once. These data also formed part of another study, on T cells of mothers and their children.

The sequenced sample was blood. Source of these receptors: a girl under 10 years old in good health. The CDR3 runs from the conserved cysteine through the conserved F or W. D genes are given only for firm matches. Clone size is given for some rows only: seen once, a few or many times, or a class if the clone is expanded.

D gene: TRBD2
CDR3 length: 15
clone size: .
J gene: TRBJ2-7
V gene: TRBV6-1
CDR3 protein: CASSEGLAGVPEQYF
CDR3 DNA: TGTGCCAGCAGTGAAGGGTTAGCGGGAGTTCCCGAGCAGTACTTC

D gene: TRBD2
CDR3 length: 16
clone size: .
J gene: TRBJ2-3
V gene: TRBV20-1
CDR3 protein: CSARRAGAVRTDTQYF
CDR3 DNA: TGCAGTGCTAGGAGAGCGGGAGCTGTACGTACGGATACGCAGTATTTT

D gene: .
CDR3 length: 15
clone size: .
J gene: TRBJ2-5
V gene: TRBV27
CDR3 protein: CASRISVAKTETQYF
CDR3 DNA: TGTGCCAGCAGAATATCGGTAGCGAAGACAGAGACCCAGTACTTC

D gene: TRBD1
CDR3 length: 15
clone size: few
J gene: TRBJ2-2
V gene: TRBV29-1
CDR3 protein: CSAAGTGGITGELFF
CDR3 DNA: TGCAGCGCTGCCGGGACAGGGGGAATAACCGGGGAGCTGTTTTTT

D gene: TRBD2
CDR3 length: 15
clone size: .
J gene: TRBJ2-1
V gene: TRBV11-1
CDR3 protein: CASSMLAGAYNEQFF
CDR3 DNA: TGTGCCAGCAGCATGCTAGCGGGAGCCTACAATGAGCAGTTCTTC

D gene: TRBD2
CDR3 length: 15
clone size: few
J gene: TRBJ2-7
V gene: TRBV20-1
CDR3 protein: CSAREGDGRGLEQYF
CDR3 DNA: TGCAGTGCTAGAGAGGGGGACGGGAGGGGTCTTGAGCAGTACTTC

D gene: .
CDR3 length: 15
clone size: few
J gene: TRBJ2-7
V gene: TRBV29-1
CDR3 protein: CSVEASTRGVDEQYF
CDR3 DNA: TGCAGCGTTGAAGCCTCCACAAGGGGAGTGGACGAGCAGTACTTC

D gene: .
CDR3 length: 11
clone size: .
J gene: TRBJ2-5
V gene: TRBV6-1
CDR3 protein: CAALDRETQYF
CDR3 DNA: TGTGCCGCCTTGGACAGAGAGACCCAGTACTTC

D gene: TRBD1
CDR3 length: 14
clone size: .
J gene: TRBJ2-1
V gene: TRBV20-1
CDR3 protein: CSVRETGPYNEQFF
CDR3 DNA: TGCAGTGTTAGAGAGACAGGGCCCTACAATGAGCAGTTCTTC

D gene: TRBD2
CDR3 length: 16
clone size: .
J gene: TRBJ2-1
V gene: TRBV7-9
CDR3 protein: CASSSRLAGAHNEQFF
CDR3 DNA: TGTGCCAGCAGCTCCAGACTAGCGGGAGCCCACAATGAGCAGTTCTTC

D gene: TRBD2
CDR3 length: 14
clone size: few
J gene: TRBJ2-5
V gene: TRBV6-6
CDR3 protein: CASESGLAGVGQYF
CDR3 DNA: TGTGCCAGCGAATCTGGACTAGCGGGAGTAGGGCAGTACTTC

D gene: .
CDR3 length: 13
clone size: few
J gene: TRBJ2-7
V gene: TRBV29-1
CDR3 protein: CSVLVRDSYEQYF
CDR3 DNA: TGCAGCGTTCTTGTCCGGGATAGCTACGAGCAGTACTTC

D gene: TRBD2
CDR3 length: 14
clone size: few
J gene: TRBJ2-5
V gene: TRBV29-1
CDR3 protein: CSGKVTSGEETQYF
CDR3 DNA: TGCAGCGGAAAAGTAACTAGCGGGGAAGAGACCCAGTACTTC

D gene: .
CDR3 length: 15
clone size: .
J gene: TRBJ1-5
V gene: TRBV19
CDR3 protein: CASSTAGESNQPQHF
CDR3 DNA: TGTGCCAGTAGTACCGCCGGAGAGAGCAATCAGCCCCAGCATTTT

D gene: .
CDR3 length: 17
clone size: .
J gene: TRBJ1-4
V gene: TRBV4-3
CDR3 protein: CASSQELSGEEFGKLFF
CDR3 DNA: TGCGCCAGCAGCCAAGAATTGTCCGGGGAGGAATTCGGAAAACTGTTTTTT

D gene: TRBD1
CDR3 length: 14
clone size: few
J gene: TRBJ2-2
V gene: TRBV2
CDR3 protein: CASRGTGHTGELFF
CDR3 DNA: TGTGCCAGCCGTGGGACAGGGCACACCGGGGAGCTGTTTTTT

D gene: .
CDR3 length: 16
clone size: few
J gene: TRBJ2-7
V gene: TRBV28
CDR3 protein: CASSFDELWALDEQYF
CDR3 DNA: TGTGCCAGCAGTTTCGATGAACTGTGGGCTTTGGACGAGCAGTACTTC

D gene: .
CDR3 length: 13
clone size: few
J gene: TRBJ1-2
V gene: TRBV29-1
CDR3 protein: CSVEETAAGGYTF
CDR3 DNA: TGCAGCGTTGAAGAGACTGCCGCGGGTGGCTACACCTTC

D gene: .
CDR3 length: 16
clone size: few
J gene: TRBJ1-5
V gene: TRBV28
CDR3 protein: CASSFPSDSFEEPQHF
CDR3 DNA: TGTGCCAGCAGTTTCCCTTCCGACAGCTTCGAGGAGCCCCAGCATTTT

D gene: .
CDR3 length: 15
clone size: few
J gene: TRBJ1-1
V gene: TRBV9
CDR3 protein: CASSAVTGRTTEAFF
CDR3 DNA: TGTGCCAGCAGCGCGGTGACAGGAAGAACCACTGAAGCTTTCTTT

D gene: .
CDR3 length: 12
clone size: .
J gene: TRBJ2-5
V gene: TRBV20-1
CDR3 protein: CSASRDRETQYF
CDR3 DNA: TGCAGTGCTAGCCGGGATCGGGAGACCCAGTACTTC

D gene: .
CDR3 length: 13
clone size: few
J gene: TRBJ2-5
V gene: TRBV7-8
CDR3 protein: CTSRLEWGETQYF
CDR3 DNA: TGTACCAGCAGACTAGAGTGGGGTGAGACCCAGTACTTC

D gene: .
CDR3 length: 13
clone size: few
J gene: TRBJ1-4
V gene: TRBV29-1
CDR3 protein: CSATSGLNEKLFF
CDR3 DNA: TGCAGCGCTACTTCAGGCCTAAATGAAAAACTGTTTTTT

D gene: TRBD2
CDR3 length: 18
clone size: .
J gene: TRBJ2-3
V gene: TRBV7-2
CDR3 protein: CASSPPGLAGTSTDTQYF
CDR3 DNA: TGTGCCAGCAGCCCCCCGGGACTAGCGGGAACTAGCACAGATACGCAGTATTTT

D gene: TRBD2
CDR3 length: 13
clone size: .
J gene: TRBJ2-5
V gene: TRBV20-1
CDR3 protein: CTLAGGPGETQYF
CDR3 DNA: TGCACACTAGCGGGAGGGCCGGGAGAGACCCAGTACTTC

D gene: TRBD1
CDR3 length: 15
clone size: .
J gene: TRBJ2-1
V gene: TRBV5-1
CDR3 protein: CASSLGTGVNNEQFF
CDR3 DNA: TGCGCCAGCAGCTTGGGGACAGGGGTAAACAATGAGCAGTTCTTC

D gene: TRBD1
CDR3 length: 17
clone size: .
J gene: TRBJ1-2
V gene: TRBV18
CDR3 protein: CASSPIDREPANYGYTF
CDR3 DNA: TGTGCCAGCTCACCAATCGACAGGGAGCCTGCAAACTATGGCTACACCTTC

D gene: .
CDR3 length: 13
clone size: .
J gene: TRBJ1-2
V gene: TRBV7-9
CDR3 protein: CASSFPSPYGYTF
CDR3 DNA: TGTGCCAGCAGCTTTCCCTCCCCCTATGGCTACACCTTC